Sequencing of this T cell receptor beta chain was carried out in a study of T cells in Graves' hyperthyroidism and ophthalmopathy. Study-level background: Peripheral blood was obtained at initial diagnosis, preceding any treatment. Study observations and caveats: Expanded thyroid clonotypes (above 0.001) were mostly also found in blood.

Amplification of TCR beta CDR3 regions used RNA as the template. With the HTBI primer set, the TCR CDR3 went through a first round of RT-PCR. TCRdb reanalysed the multiplex PCR reads using MiXCR and keeps one entry per CDR3 protein. The sample includes 250,000 to 400,000 distinct CDR3 sequences, roughly 15% of them seen just once. V dropped 1 base and J dropped 0 bases, with 1 base sitting between them. CDR3 length equals 14 residues. Germline values: CDR1 SGHAT, CDR2 FQNNGV. Each ophthalmopathy patient scored at least 3 on the Clinical Activity Score and at least 4 on NOSPECS grade, with duration under 3 months. Lactation, pregnancy, other autoimmune disease or uncontrolled infection excluded patients. This clonotype was recorded at least ten times. The antigen is unknown.

Sequenced sample: blood. The chain links TRBV11-2 to TRBJ2-6, with unresolved D. This clonotype was obtained from a woman aged 35 to 49 with Graves' ophthalmopathy. CDR3 sequence reads: CASSLVSGANVLTF. DNA of the CDR3: TGTGCCAGCAGCTTAGTCTCTGGGGCCAACGTCCTGACTTTC.